These 9 T cell receptor beta chains came from one sample sequenced in a study of blood T cells in healthy people across ages. Primers used in a second PCR of about 6 to 12 cycles were a sample-barcoded 5' primer and a J-beta primer mix. TCRdb processed the 5' RACE reads anew with MiXCR; each CDR3 protein has one entry. The repertoire includes 550,000 to 750,000 distinct CDR3 sequences, under 25% of them detected once, and under 4% sits in the top ten. Sequencing was performed on blood. Source of these receptors: a man in his sixties or seventies in good health.

The sample holds a few counts of this clonotype. This chain joins TRBV29-1 and TRBJ2-5; 7 nucleotides align to TRBD1. The end of the DNA aligns better with TRBJ2-1, so the J call may be wrong. The CDR3 sequence is 13 residues long. Germline V CDR1 and CDR2: SQVTM, ANQGSEA. The CDR3: CSVFTGTAYEQFF. The CDR3 DNA reads as TGCAGCGTTTTTACCGGGACAGCTTATGAGCAGTTCTTC.

The chain combines TRBV7-2 with TRBJ2-4, with a possible D match to TRBD2 (6 bases). Trimming stripped 1 base from V and 0 bases from J, with 19 bases between. Germline V lookup: CDR1 SGHTA, CDR2 FQGNSA. This CDR3 is built from 19 residues. The CDR3 loop is CASSLVPPRAGLAKNIQYF. The CDR3 DNA sequence: TGTGCCAGCAGCTTAGTCCCGCCTCGGGCGGGACTAGCCAAAAACATTCAGTACTTC.

Only a few counts were recorded for this clonotype. The chain is built from TRBV20-1 and TRBJ1-4, with 7 bases identical to TRBD1. The trim removed 7 bases at V and 11 bases at J, leaving 13 bases unmatched. The CDR3 runs to 13 residues. Germline V gene data show CDR1 as DFQATT and CDR2 as SNEGSKA (reference sequence). This CDR3 reads CSVGDRDKGKLFF. The CDR3 nucleotides are TGCAGTGTGGGTGACAGGGATAAGGGGAAACTGTTTTTT.

This clonotype showed up just a few times. The chain joins TRBV5-5 to TRBJ2-3; 10 nucleotides align to TRBD2. The CDR3 sequence is 15 residues long. The V and J ends lost 3 bases and 2 bases, in that order; junction bases with no gene match: 3. CDR1 is SGHKS and CDR2 is YYEKEE in the germline V gene (reference sequence). Written as DNA, the CDR3 is TGTGCCAGCAGCTCACTAGCGGGGCACACAGATACGCAGTATTTT. As protein: CASSSLAGHTDTQYF. The full variable domain, with the rest looked up from reference TRBV5-5 and TRBJ2-3, is DAGVTQSPTHLIKTRGQQVTLRCSPISGHKSVSWYQQVLGQGPQFIFQYYEKEERGRGNFPDRFSARQFPNYSSELNVNALLLGDSALYLCASSSLAGHTDTQYFGPGTRLTVL.

This clonotype was found a few times. The V and J genes are TRBV4-1 and TRBJ1-5; D may be TRBD1 (5 bases). This CDR3 is 14 amino acids long. V lost 8 bases, J lost 0 bases, and 11 bases lay in between. CDR1 is MGHRA and CDR2 is YSYEKL in the germline V gene. As DNA, the CDR3 is TGCGCCAGCTCTTGGGGGAATAGCAATCAGCCCCAGCATTTT. Its translation is CASSWGNSNQPQHF.

This clonotype was picked up a small number of times. This rearrangement joins TRBV20-1 to TRBJ2-1, with 7 bases lining up with TRBD2. The V gene end was trimmed by 0 bases and the J gene end by 10 bases; junction bases not matched to a gene: 3. There are 12 residues in the CDR3. CDR1 and CDR2 (germline): DFQATT, SNEGSKA (reference sequence). CDR3 nucleotides: TGCAGTGCTAGAGACCCGGGACTAGAGCAGTTCTTC. Translated: CSARDPGLEQFF.

J is TRBJ2-3 and V is TRBV28, with TRBD1 identical over 9 bases. After removal of 5 bases from V and 2 bases from J, the junction contained 8 bases not matched to a gene. Looked up from germline, CDR1 is MDHEN and CDR2 is SYDVKM. This CDR3 has 16 amino acids. CDR3: CASSVGTGGNTDTQYF. CDR3 sequence (DNA): TGTGCCAGCAGTGTGGGAACAGGGGGCAACACAGATACGCAGTATTTT.

This clonotype was counted at least ten times. The chain employs TRBV7-2 and TRBJ2-7; 15 bases agree with TRBD2. The length of the CDR3 is 16 residues. Germline assignment: CDR1 SGHTA and CDR2 FQGNSA. With V trimmed by 7 bases and J by 3 bases, 7 bases remained unmatched. The CDR3: CASTMGTSGRLYEQYF. The CDR3 nucleotides are TGTGCCAGCACCATGGGGACTAGCGGGAGGCTCTACGAGCAGTACTTC. Looking up the rest from reference TRBV7-2 and TRBJ2-7 gives the full variable domain: GAGVSQSPSNKVTEKGKDVELRCDPISGHTALYWYRQSLGQGLEFLIYFQGNSAPDKSGLPSDRFSAERTGGSVSTLTIQRTQQEDSAVYLCASTMGTSGRLYEQYFGPGTRLTVT.

The chain carries TRBV12-3 or TRBV12-4 and TRBJ1-2; no definite D call. Trimming shortened V by 6 bases and J by 8 bases, and 22 bases separated the two germline ends. CDR3 length: 15 residues. CDR3 nucleotides: TGTGCCAGCAGACCCAGCAGAAACAACCTGGGGGGCTACACCTTC. This sequence encodes CASRPSRNNLGGYTF.